This T cell receptor (beta chain) was observed in a study of T-cell reconstitution after alpha-beta-depleted transplantation in children. The CDR3 runs to 15 residues. V dropped 5 bases and J dropped 4 bases, with 14 bases sitting between them. Germline CDR1 is SGHTA and CDR2 is FQGTGA. Molecular barcoding with unique molecular identifiers was used for the TCRbeta library. MiXCR was run by TCRdb on the PCR reads, yielding one entry per CDR3 protein. The table records about 470,000 distinct CDR3 sequences, 43% of them present only once. Sample: PBMCs, taken before TCRalphabeta/CD19-depleted stem cell transplant. The chain recombines TRBV7-3 with TRBJ2-2, with a tentative D call TRBD2 (5 bases). This clonotype was sampled from a girl aged 2-10 years with aplastic anemia, due to receive a stem cell transplant. CDR3 nucleotide sequence: TGTGCCAGCAGCCCCTCCGGGGTCTCCACCGGGGAGCTGTTTTTT. Translated: CASSPSGVSTGELFF.